This is a list of T cell receptor beta chains from one sample in a study of T cell responses to AZD1222 COVID-19 vaccine. Data came from immunoSEQ multiplex PCR; TCRdb stores just in-frame clones and leaves some out. The sample consists of approximately 85,000 clones, 80% to 90% of them appearing once. Here the sequenced sample was peripheral blood, taken on day 0 of AZD1222 vaccination. Every receptor here comes from an adult in good health. Each CDR3 is given with its conserved first and last residue. A D gene is named only where the DNA matches it firmly. Clone size appears in some rows only: once, few, many, or a class for an expanded clone.

size,J,D,V,DNA,CDR3
-,TRBJ1-1,-,TRBV9,TGTGCCAGCAGCTTCGGGCCAAATACTGAAGCTTTCTTT,CASSFGPNTEAFF
-,TRBJ2-5,-,TRBV7-3,TGTGCCAGCAGCTTCGGTGGCGGGACAACGAGGGAGACCCAGTACTTC,CASSFGGGTTRETQYF
-,TRBJ2-5,-,TRBV24-1,TGTGCCACCAGTGATTGGGGGTTGAAGACCCAGTACTTC,CATSDWGLKTQYF
-,TRBJ2-7,TRBD2,TRBV7-2,TGTGCCAGCAGCTCCATGGCAGGTAGCGGGAGCCACGAGCAGTACTTC,CASSSMAGSGSHEQYF
-,TRBJ1-2,-,TRBV28,TGTGCCAGCAGTGTGGGGATGAACTATGGCTACACCTTC,CASSVGMNYGYTF
-,TRBJ2-1,-,TRBV5-5,TGTGCCAGCAGCTTGACATCCTACAATGAGCAGTTCTTC,CASSLTSYNEQFF
few,TRBJ1-2,TRBD1,TRBV7-9,TGTGCCAGCAGTCACACAGGCGTAGGACAGGCCCGAGGCTACACCTTC,CASSHTGVGQARGYTF
-,TRBJ1-1,TRBD1,TRBV18,TGTGCCAGCTCACCACCGGGGACAGGTCAAAACACTGAAGCTTTCTTT,CASSPPGTGQNTEAFF
-,TRBJ2-7,-,TRBV27,TGTGCCAGCAGTTTAGCGGGCCGCTCCTACGAGCAGTACTTC,CASSLAGRSYEQYF
-,TRBJ1-4,-,TRBV2,TGTGCCAGCAGTGGCAGGGAGGGGGAAAAACTGTTTTTT,CASSGREGEKLFF
-,TRBJ1-4,-,TRBV28,TGTGCCAGCAGGCCGCAACCCTCAGCTGAAAAACTGTTTTTT,CASRPQPSAEKLFF
-,TRBJ2-6,TRBD1,TRBV19,TGTGCCAGTAGTCCGGACAGGGGACCTTCGGCTGGGGCCAACGTCCTGACTTTC,CASSPDRGPSAGANVLTF
-,TRBJ1-5,-,TRBV5-1,TGCGCCAGCAGCGTAGACAGTAGCAATCAGCCCCAGCATTTT,CASSVDSSNQPQHF
-,TRBJ1-1,-,TRBV9,TGTGCCAGCAGCGCCGGGACACCTTCGGGCACTGAAGCTTTCTTT,CASSAGTPSGTEAFF
few,TRBJ2-7,-,TRBV11-2,TGTGCCAGCAGCTTCATCAGGGACACCTACGAGCAGTACTTC,CASSFIRDTYEQYF
-,TRBJ1-6,-,TRBV3-1/TRBV3-2,TGTGCCAGCAGCCAAGTGGGGCCCTCACCCCTCCACTTT,CASSQVGPSPLHF
-,TRBJ2-2,TRBD1,TRBV28,TGTGCCAGCAGTAAGCGGACAGGGGCGATGTCCGGGGAGCTGTTTTTT,CASSKRTGAMSGELFF
-,TRBJ2-1,-,TRBV28,TGTGCCAGCAGTTTAACAGGGCCATACAATGAGCAGTTCTTC,CASSLTGPYNEQFF
-,TRBJ1-4,-,TRBV20-1,TGCAGTGCTAGTGGAGGCGTTAATGAAAAACTGTTTTTT,CSASGGVNEKLFF
-,TRBJ1-2,TRBD1,TRBV28,TGTGCCAGCATTAGCCATGACAGGGTCTATGGCTACACCTTC,CASISHDRVYGYTF
-,TRBJ2-7,TRBD2,TRBV4-1,TGCGCCAGCAGCCAGCAGGCTAGCGGGGGTTACGAGCAGTACTTC,CASSQQASGGYEQYF
-,TRBJ2-7,-,TRBV27,TGTGCCAGCAGTTTATCGCCCGGGCAGCCGGCTATGTACTTC,CASSLSPGQPAMYF
-,TRBJ2-1,TRBD2,TRBV27,TGTGCCAGCAGTAAAGGACTAGCGTTGAATGAGCAGTTCTTC,CASSKGLALNEQFF
-,TRBJ2-7,TRBD1,TRBV5-1,TGCGCCAGCAGCTTGGAAGGGGGCAGACAGGGCTACGAGCAGTACTTC,CASSLEGGRQGYEQYF
few,TRBJ1-5,-,TRBV10-1,TGCGCCAGCAGTTATGACCGGATCAGGCAGCCCCAGCATTTT,CASSYDRIRQPQHF
-,TRBJ2-3,-,TRBV5-4,TGTGCCAGCAGCTTGGTCCTCACTAGCACAGATACGCAGTATTTT,CASSLVLTSTDTQYF
-,TRBJ1-3,-,TRBV5-5,TGTGCCAGCAGCCCGCGGGAGGCCGGAAACACCATATATTTT,CASSPREAGNTIYF
-,TRBJ2-7,-,TRBV30,TGTGCCTCCCTGTGGCGGGAATCGATCTCCTACGAGCAGTACTTC,CASLWRESISYEQYF
-,TRBJ2-1,-,TRBV19,TGTGCCAGTAGTCAATTGGGCAATGAGCAGTTCTTC,CASSQLGNEQFF
-,TRBJ1-6,-,TRBV5-1,TGCGCCAGCAGCCACTTGGGAGGGGGCTATAATTCACCCCTCCACTTT,CASSHLGGGYNSPLHF